These 11 T cell receptor beta chains came from one sample sequenced in a study of T cells of healthy individuals. A single record per CDR3 protein comes from TCRdb applying MiXCR to the 5' RACE reads. The table includes around 79,000 distinct CDR3 sequences, about 5% detected once. Receptors originate from a female donor in good health.

This clonotype has a count of ten or more. The CDR3 DNA reads as TGCAGTGCTAGAAGACCCGCGGCACGATCCTCCCCCGAGCAGTACTTC. It encodes CSARRPAARSSPEQYF. This sequence joins TRBV20-1 and TRBJ2-7; no clear D. The CDR3 loop spans 16 amino acids. The germline gives CDR1 DFQATT, CDR2 SNEGSKA (reference sequence). V was clipped by 2 bases and J by 6 bases, with 23 bases between them.

Ten or more counts support this clonotype. J is TRBJ2-4 and V is TRBV20-1; TRBD1 aligns across 9 bases. The germline V gene has CDR1 DFQATT and CDR2 SNEGSKA (reference sequence). The CDR3 runs 14 residues. The V gene end was trimmed by 5 bases and the J gene end by 9 bases; junction bases not matched to a gene: 11. For the CDR3, the DNA is TGCAGTGCTCGTCCTAGGACAGGGGAAAGCATTCAGTACTTC. It translates to CSARPRTGESIQYF.

In this sample, this clonotype turned up many times. V and J are TRBV29-1 and TRBJ2-7, with 7 positions matching TRBD1. CDR1 is SQVTM, CDR2 ANQGSEA, per germline. The CDR3 consists of 12 residues. V dropped 5 bases and J dropped 5; count of bases not matched to a gene: 6. The CDR3 loop is CSVLPGTDEQYF. CDR3 coding DNA: TGCAGCGTTCTTCCCGGGACAGACGAGCAGTACTTC.

This clonotype was seen ten or more times. The chain recombines TRBV13 with TRBJ1-3; D uncertain. The CDR3 is 14 residues long. Trimming pared 5 bases from V and 2 bases from J, leaving 10 bases between. Germline V gene sequence: CDR1 PRHDT, CDR2 FYEKMQ (reference sequence). DNA of the CDR3: TGTGCCAGCAGCCCCACCTCTACTGGAAACACCATATATTTT. This encodes CASSPTSTGNTIYF.

The sample holds many counts of this clonotype. J is TRBJ2-3 and V is TRBV5-1; perhaps TRBD1 as D (6 bases). V lost 2 bases and J 2 bases, leaving 9 bases between the germline ends. In germline, CDR1 is SGHRS, CDR2 YFSETQ. The CDR3 loop spans 14 amino acids. The CDR3 DNA is TGCGCCAGCAGCTTACAGGGACCCACAGATACGCAGTATTTT. Amino acids: CASSLQGPTDTQYF.

This clonotype was picked up many times. J is TRBJ1-1 and V is TRBV4-2; D uncertain. The CDR3 runs to 15 residues. CDR1 LGHNA and CDR2 YNFKEQ come from the germline V gene. Trimming removed 4 bases at V and 0 bases at J, with 12 bases between. CDR3 sequence reads: CASSRLGGVNTEAFF. The CDR3 DNA reads TGTGCCAGCAGCCGACTAGGCGGCGTGAACACTGAAGCTTTCTTT.

The chain is built from TRBV7-2 and TRBJ2-5; no clear D. V lost 2 bases and J 2 bases, leaving 6 bases between the germline ends. The length of the CDR3 is 13 residues. Germline V gene data show CDR1 as SGHTA and CDR2 as FQGNSA. Written as DNA, the CDR3 is TGTGCCAGCAGCTTAAGCCCTCAAGAGACCCAGTACTTC. This gives the protein CASSLSPQETQYF.

This clonotype has at least ten counts. The V call is TRBV9, the J call TRBJ2-5, with TRBD2 matching over 7 bases. V trimming: 2 bases; J trimming: 3 bases; junction bases outside the gene matches: 7. Germline loops: CDR1 SGDLS, CDR2 YYNGEE. The CDR3 totals 15 residues. In DNA, the CDR3 is TGTGCCAGCAGCGTTGGGACTATAGGGGAAGAGACCCAGTACTTC. Amino acids: CASSVGTIGEETQYF.

The genes are TRBV11-2 and TRBJ2-7; no clear D. This CDR3 region has 14 residues. Germline V lookup: CDR1 SGHAT, CDR2 FQNNGV. V lost 5 bases and J lost 4, with 15 bases in between. The CDR3 here is CASSPLKGAYEQYF. In DNA form, the CDR3 reads TGTGCCAGCAGCCCGCTGAAGGGTGCGTACGAGCAGTACTTC.

The sample holds many counts of this clonotype. The chain recombines TRBV4-1 with TRBJ2-4; D perhaps matches TRBD2 (6 bases). The CDR3 loop spans 17 amino acids. Deletions cut 0 bases from V and 0 bases from J, with 12 bases between. CDR1 is MGHRA, CDR2 YSYEKL, per germline. DNA for the CDR3: TGCGCCAGCAGCCAAGATCGGAGCGGGCTAGCCAAAAACATTCAGTACTTC. It specifies CASSQDRSGLAKNIQYF.

This clonotype was picked up many times. The rearrangement links TRBV7-6 to TRBJ2-7; D is undetermined. The V gene's germline CDR1 is SGHVS and CDR2 FNYEAQ. V lost 1 base, J lost 3 bases, and 10 bases lay in between. This CDR3 spans 14 amino acids. The CDR3 sequence: CASSLGPDDYEQYF. The CDR3 DNA follows: TGTGCCAGCAGCTTAGGTCCGGATGACTACGAGCAGTACTTC.